The rows below give T cell receptor beta chains drawn from one sample of a study of CD8 T cells in ankylosing spondylitis. MiXCR, run by TCRdb on the 5' RACE reads, gives a single entry per CDR3 protein. Of around 770,000 distinct CDR3 sequences detected, 12% appear once; the ten largest clones hold more than 0.5%. The sample was blood, either unsorted or a sorted T cell fraction (not recorded which). The receptors derive from a male donor with ankylosing spondylitis. Both conserved end residues are part of each CDR3. D genes are given only for firm matches. A clone size is listed for some rows: how often the clone was seen (once, few, many), or a class if it is expanded.

D gene	V gene	clone size	J gene	CDR3 protein	CDR3 DNA
NA	TRBV10-3	NA	TRBJ1-1	CAISRTELNTEAFF	TGTGCCATCAGCCGGACAGAGTTAAACACTGAAGCTTTCTTT
NA	TRBV15	NA	TRBJ1-5	CATSWALDRRRNQPQHF	TGTGCCACCAGCTGGGCTCTTGACAGGCGCCGAAATCAGCCCCAGCATTTT
NA	TRBV10-2	many	TRBJ2-1	CASSVGGTSSYNEQFF	TGCGCCAGCAGTGTGGGGGGAACTAGCTCCTACAATGAGCAGTTCTTC
NA	TRBV29-1	many	TRBJ2-7	CSVVSTGGGPTYEQYF	TGCAGCGTCGTAAGTACAGGCGGAGGCCCTACCTACGAGCAGTACTTC
TRBD2	TRBV20-1	NA	TRBJ2-5	CSARDRTSGRETQYF	TGCAGTGCTAGAGATCGTACTAGCGGCAGGGAGACCCAGTACTTC
NA	TRBV7-2	few	TRBJ2-7	CASSWTFGEQYF	TGTGCCAGCAGCTGGACCTTTGGGGAGCAGTACTTC
TRBD1	TRBV3-1	few	TRBJ1-2	CASSQVPRDRINYGYTF	TGTGCCAGCAGCCAAGTCCCCCGGGACAGAATTAACTATGGCTACACCTTC
NA	TRBV4-1	NA	TRBJ2-1	CASSQRQDDSYNEQFF	TGCGCCAGCAGCCAACGGCAGGACGATTCCTACAATGAGCAGTTCTTC
TRBD2	TRBV7-9	many	TRBJ2-1	CASSRFLAESYNEQFF	TGTGCCAGCAGCCGGTTTCTAGCGGAGTCCTACAATGAGCAGTTCTTC
NA	TRBV5-6	NA	TRBJ2-7	CASSFSPPGREQYF	TGTGCCAGCAGCTTCTCCCCCCCAGGACGCGAGCAGTACTTC
NA	TRBV28	few	TRBJ1-3	CASSPLRPGNTIYF	TGTGCCAGCAGCCCCCTGCGACCTGGAAACACCATATATTTT
NA	TRBV10-3	few	TRBJ2-5	CAISESPSAETQYF	TGTGCCATCAGTGAGTCGCCCAGCGCGGAGACCCAGTACTTC
TRBD1	TRBV10-3	few	TRBJ1-4	CATTGVEKLFF	TGTGCCACCACAGGGGTAGAAAAACTGTTTTTT
NA	TRBV20-1	NA	TRBJ1-2	CSARDLSYGYTF	TGCAGTGCTAGAGACCTGTCCTATGGCTACACCTTC
NA	TRBV4-1	few	TRBJ1-2	CASSQATGARGGYTF	TGCGCCAGCAGCCAAGCCACGGGGGCTCGGGGTGGCTACACCTTC
TRBD1	TRBV4-2	many	TRBJ1-1	CASSQVGTGSRAFF	TGTGCCAGCAGCCAAGTCGGGACAGGGAGCCGGGCTTTCTTT
NA	TRBV11-2	NA	TRBJ2-1	CASRRIGSYNEQFF	TGTGCCAGCAGACGGATTGGATCCTACAATGAGCAGTTCTTC
TRBD2	TRBV20-1	few	TRBJ2-2	CSASRGGHTGELFF	TGCAGTGCTAGTCGGGGGGGCCACACCGGGGAGCTGTTTTTT
TRBD1	TRBV20-1	few	TRBJ2-7	CSSPDRVGEQYF	TGCAGTTCACCGGACAGGGTTGGCGAGCAGTACTTC
TRBD2	TRBV20-1	many	TRBJ2-1	CSARVSQLAGGREQFF	TGCAGTGCTAGAGTTTCGCAACTAGCGGGAGGGCGAGAGCAGTTCTTC
TRBD1	TRBV20-1	many	TRBJ1-5	CSASSGQNNQPQHF	TGCAGTGCTAGTTCGGGACAGAACAATCAGCCCCAGCATTTT
NA	TRBV20-1	many	TRBJ1-3	CSAPSLAGNTIYF	TGCAGTGCCCCTAGCTTGGCTGGAAACACCATATATTTT
NA	TRBV6-5	few	TRBJ2-1	CASSYLGGGRGNEQFF	TGTGCCAGCAGTTACCTCGGGGGAGGTCGGGGGAATGAGCAGTTCTTC
NA	TRBV20-1	NA	TRBJ1-6	CSARLPERDSPLHF	TGCAGTGCCCGACTTCCAGAGAGAGATTCACCCCTCCACTTT